Below, 12 T cell receptor beta chains from the same sample are listed, as sequenced in a study of cytomegalovirus exposure and HLA in healthy donors. TCRdb's table, derived via immunoSEQ multiplex PCR, lists solely in-frame clones and lacks some. The profile shows 65,000 or so clones, 94% of them singletons. The sequenced material came from PBMCs. The source of these receptors is a man between 18 and 29 years old in good health and CMV-seropositive.

The rearrangement uses TRBV19 and TRBJ2-7; no definite D call. The CDR3 runs to 12 residues. Germline V CDR1 and CDR2: LNHDA, SQIVND (reference sequence). The germline V and J ends were trimmed by 9 bases and 3 bases, with 12 bases remaining between them. The CDR3 spells CASTTPYYEQYF. The CDR3, as DNA: TGTGCCAGCACGACACCATACTACGAGCAGTACTTC.

The chain is built from TRBV5-4 and TRBJ1-2; D not certain. This CDR3 spans 15 amino acids. V was trimmed by 0 bases and J by 2 bases, leaving 11 bases between them. CDR1 and CDR2 from the germline V gene are SGHNT and YYREEE (reference sequence). DNA for the CDR3: TGTGCCAGCAGCTTGGAGGCGGGGAGGAACTATGGCTACACCTTC. It translates to CASSLEAGRNYGYTF.

The chain employs TRBV5-8 and TRBJ2-4, with unresolved D. The V gene lost 6 bases and the J gene lost 6 bases, with 4 bases spanning the gap. CDR1 and CDR2 (germline): SGHTS, YDEGEE. The CDR3 has 10 residues. The DNA for the CDR3 is TGTGCCAGCACGGGAAACATTCAGTACTTC. This codes for CASTGNIQYF.

This chain joins TRBV6-5 and TRBJ2-3, with 11 bases that match TRBD1. In germline, CDR1 is MNHEY, CDR2 SVGAGI. With V trimmed by 0 bases and J by 5 bases, 1 base remained unmatched. The CDR3 contains 15 residues. CDR3: CASSYSGQGEDTQYF. The CDR3 coding sequence is TGTGCCAGCAGTTACTCGGGACAGGGGGAAGATACGCAGTATTTT.

The J gene is TRBJ2-1, the V gene TRBV29-1, with a possible D match to TRBD1 (6 bases). The CDR3 is made up of 15 amino acids. Germline CDR1 is SQVTM and CDR2 is ANQGSEA. Trimming took 3 bases from V and 0 from J, leaving 12 bases between them. In DNA, the CDR3 is TGCAGCGTTGAGGGGACATTGAGCTCCTACAATGAGCAGTTCTTC. This translates into CSVEGTLSSYNEQFF.

The chain joins TRBV28 to TRBJ1-2; tentative D call: TRBD1 (5 bases). V was pared by 5 bases and J by 1 base, with 8 bases between. The germline CDR1 and CDR2 sequences are MDHEN and SYDVKM. The CDR3 spans 13 residues. In DNA, the CDR3 is TGTGCCAGCAGTCCAGGGTATAACTATGGCTACACCTTC. The encoded protein is CASSPGYNYGYTF.

The gene calls are TRBV28 and TRBJ1-2; 7 nucleotides agree with TRBD1. The CDR3 has 16 residues. Trimming cost V 5 bases and J 6 bases; bases outside gene matches: 15. Germline V gene data show CDR1 as MDHEN and CDR2 as SYDVKM. The CDR3 spells CASSGGQAVDFDGYTF. The DNA for the CDR3 is TGTGCCAGCAGTGGAGGACAGGCGGTTGACTTTGATGGCTACACCTTC.

This clone appeared once. J is TRBJ2-1 and V is TRBV29-1, with TRBD2 as a possible D gene (6 bases). V was trimmed by 7 bases and J by 4 bases, leaving 17 bases between them. The CDR3 is 14 amino acids. The germline V gene has CDR1 SQVTM and CDR2 ANQGSEA. CDR3 amino acids: CSGLASGDYNEQFF. The CDR3 DNA sequence: TGCAGCGGATTGGCATCGGGGGATTACAATGAGCAGTTCTTC.

J is TRBJ2-7 and V is TRBV19; TRBD1 agrees at 7 bases. This CDR3 comprises 14 residues. Germline V gene sequence: CDR1 LNHDA, CDR2 SQIVND (reference sequence). Trimming cost V 5 bases and J 5 bases; bases outside gene matches: 9. The CDR3 DNA sequence: TGTGCCAGTAGTCCCCGGACAGGTCAAGACGAGCAGTACTTC. Translated: CASSPRTGQDEQYF.

The chain is built from TRBV9 and TRBJ2-3; 8 nucleotides line up with TRBD2. CDR1 and CDR2 (germline): SGDLS, YYNGEE. The J segment lost 1 base and the V segment lost 0 bases, leaving 16 bases of the junction unmatched. The CDR3 contains 20 residues. CDR3 sequence: CASSVGYWDPRGGGTDTQYF. CDR3 nucleotide sequence: TGTGCCAGCAGCGTAGGCTATTGGGACCCCCGGGGGGGAGGCACAGATACGCAGTATTTT. Looking up the rest from reference TRBV9 and TRBJ2-3 gives the full variable domain: DSGVTQTPKHLITATGQRVTLRCSPRSGDLSVYWYQQSLDQGLQFLIQYYNGEERAKGNILERFSAQQFPDLHSELNLSSLELGDSALYFCASSVGYWDPRGGGTDTQYFGPGTRLTVL.

The genes are TRBV27 and TRBJ2-5; D perhaps matches TRBD1 (6 bases). The CDR3 covers 15 residues. Germline V CDR1 and CDR2: MNHEY, SMNVEV (reference sequence). Trimming stripped 3 bases from V and 3 bases from J, with 14 bases between. Written as DNA, the CDR3 is TGTGCCAGCAGTTTTAACAGGGTGAACAAAGAGACCCAGTACTTC. It yields the protein CASSFNRVNKETQYF.

CDR3 amino acids: CASSSGSGNTIYF. The CDR3 region has the DNA TGTGCCAGCAGTTCAGGGTCTGGAAACACCATATATTTT. The genes are TRBV28 and TRBJ1-3; possible D gene TRBD1, 5 bases. The length of the CDR3 is 13 residues. CDR1 and CDR2 from the germline V gene are MDHEN and SYDVKM. V was trimmed by 4 bases and J by 1 base, leaving 5 bases between them.